This TCR beta chain was captured in a study of blood T cell repertoires in COVID-19. Overall study context: Nucleic acid was either cDNA or gDNA, and it came from T cells, B-cell-depleted T cells, or PBMCs.

TCRdb's copy holds only in-frame clones and misses some; the assay was immunoSEQ multiplex PCR. The data contain 64,000 or so clones, about 72% of them seen just once; the ten biggest clones take up over 9.5%. The germline CDR1 and CDR2 sequences are KGHSH and LQKENI. The CDR3 covers 15 residues. The V gene lost 0 bases and the J gene lost 2 bases, with 9 bases spanning the gap. The sequencing sample was made of peripheral blood. The chain recombines TRBV18 with TRBJ2-3, with TRBD2 as a possible D gene (5 bases). The sequence was obtained from a man of 80 years or more with acute or convalescent COVID-19. CDR3 loop: CASSPPGDPTDTQYF. The CDR3 nucleotides are TGTGCCAGCTCACCACCGGGAGACCCCACAGATACGCAGTATTTT. Full variable domain (outside the CDR3, taken from reference TRBV18 and TRBJ2-3): NAGVMQNPRHLVRRRGQEARLRCSPMKGHSHVYWYRQLPEEGLKFMVYLQKENIIDESGMPKERFSAEFPKEGPSILRIQQVVRGDSAAYFCASSPPGDPTDTQYFGPGTRLTVL.